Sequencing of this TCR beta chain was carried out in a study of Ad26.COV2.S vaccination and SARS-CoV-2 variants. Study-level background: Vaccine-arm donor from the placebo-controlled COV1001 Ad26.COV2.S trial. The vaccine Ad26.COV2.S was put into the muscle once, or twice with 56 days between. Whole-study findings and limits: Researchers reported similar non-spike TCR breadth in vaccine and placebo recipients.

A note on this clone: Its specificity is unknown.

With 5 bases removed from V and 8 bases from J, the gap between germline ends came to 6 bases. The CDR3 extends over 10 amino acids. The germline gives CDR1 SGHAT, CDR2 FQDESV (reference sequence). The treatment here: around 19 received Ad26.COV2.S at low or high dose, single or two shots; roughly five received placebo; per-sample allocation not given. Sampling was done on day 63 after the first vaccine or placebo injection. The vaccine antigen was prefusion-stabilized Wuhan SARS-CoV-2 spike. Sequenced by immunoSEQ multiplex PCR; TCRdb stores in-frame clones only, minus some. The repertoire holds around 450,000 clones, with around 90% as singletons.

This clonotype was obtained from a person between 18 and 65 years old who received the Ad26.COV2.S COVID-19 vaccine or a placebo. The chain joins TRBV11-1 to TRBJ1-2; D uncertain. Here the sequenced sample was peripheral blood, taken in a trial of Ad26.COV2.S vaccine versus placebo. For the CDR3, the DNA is TGTGCCAGCAGCCCGGGGGGCTACACCTTC. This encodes CASSPGGYTF. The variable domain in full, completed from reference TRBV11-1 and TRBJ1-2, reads EAEVAQSPRYKITEKSQAVAFWCDPISGHATLYWYRQILGQGPELLVQFQDESVVDDSQLPKDRFSAERLKGVDSTLKIQPAELGDSAMYLCASSPGGYTFGSGTRLTVV.